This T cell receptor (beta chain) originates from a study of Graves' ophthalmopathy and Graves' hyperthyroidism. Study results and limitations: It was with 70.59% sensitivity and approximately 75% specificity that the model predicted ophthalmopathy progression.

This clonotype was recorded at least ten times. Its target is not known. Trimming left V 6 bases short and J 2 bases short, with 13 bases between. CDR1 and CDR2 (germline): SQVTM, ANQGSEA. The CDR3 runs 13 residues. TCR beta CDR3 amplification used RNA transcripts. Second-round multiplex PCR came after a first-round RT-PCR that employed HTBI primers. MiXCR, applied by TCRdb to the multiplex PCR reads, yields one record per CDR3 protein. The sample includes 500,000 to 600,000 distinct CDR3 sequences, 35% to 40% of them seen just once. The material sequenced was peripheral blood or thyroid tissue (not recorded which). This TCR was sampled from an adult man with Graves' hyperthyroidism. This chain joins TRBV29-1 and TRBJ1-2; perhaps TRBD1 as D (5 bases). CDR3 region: CSVRKQENYGYTF. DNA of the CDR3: TGCAGCGTCCGAAAACAGGAGAACTATGGCTACACCTTC.